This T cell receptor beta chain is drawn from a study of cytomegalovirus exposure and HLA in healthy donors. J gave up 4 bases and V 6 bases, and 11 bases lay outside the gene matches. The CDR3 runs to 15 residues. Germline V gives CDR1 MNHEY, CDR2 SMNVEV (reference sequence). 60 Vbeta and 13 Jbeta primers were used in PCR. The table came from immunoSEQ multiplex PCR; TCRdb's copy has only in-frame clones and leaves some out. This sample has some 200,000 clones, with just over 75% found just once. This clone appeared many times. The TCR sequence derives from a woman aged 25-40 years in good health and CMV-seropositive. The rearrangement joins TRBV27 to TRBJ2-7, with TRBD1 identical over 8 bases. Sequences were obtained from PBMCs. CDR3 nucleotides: TGTGCCAGCAGGCTAACCGGGACAGGAGGTTACGAGCAGTACTTC. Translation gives CASRLTGTGGYEQYF.